This TCR beta chain was retrieved from a study of monozygotic twins with inflammatory bowel disease. Study results and caveats: No one strong IBD-associated signal or clonotype was supported.

Template switching added UMIs carrying a 6-nucleotide sample barcode. TCRdb derives one entry per CDR3 protein from the 5' RACE reads, leaving out DNA. This sample carries approximately 400,000 distinct CDR3 sequences, with 2% to 2.5% going to the ten biggest clones. As to this clonotype: What it binds is not known.

CDR1 and CDR2 from the germline V gene are MNHEY and SMNVEV (reference sequence). The CDR3 runs to 15 residues. This chain connects TRBV27 to TRBJ2-1; TCRdb returns TRBD1, unconfirmable since there is no DNA. The TCR comes from a human donor with ulcerative colitis or Crohn's disease, or a healthy co-twin of an affected twin (not recorded which). The sequenced sample consisted of blood. Here the CDR3 reads CASSLSGQRYNEQFF.